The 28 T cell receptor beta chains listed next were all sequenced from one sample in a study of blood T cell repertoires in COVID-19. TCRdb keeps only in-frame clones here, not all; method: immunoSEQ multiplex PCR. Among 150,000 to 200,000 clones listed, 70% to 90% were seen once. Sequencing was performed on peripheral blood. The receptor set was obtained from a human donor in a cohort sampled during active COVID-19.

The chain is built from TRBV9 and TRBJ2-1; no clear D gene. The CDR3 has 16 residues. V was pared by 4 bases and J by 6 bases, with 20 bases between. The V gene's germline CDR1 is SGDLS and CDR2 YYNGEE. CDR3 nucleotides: TGTGCCAGCAGCCCCTCCCCGCAGTCTCATCGCAATGAGCAGTTCTTC. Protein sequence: CASSPSPQSHRNEQFF.

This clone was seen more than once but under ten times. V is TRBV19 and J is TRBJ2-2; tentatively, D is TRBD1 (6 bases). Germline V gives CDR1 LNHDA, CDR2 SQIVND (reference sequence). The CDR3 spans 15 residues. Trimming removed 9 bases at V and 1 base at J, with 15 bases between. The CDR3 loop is CASYFSGQNTGELFF. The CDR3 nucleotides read TGTGCCAGCTATTTCTCGGGACAGAACACCGGGGAGCTGTTTTTT. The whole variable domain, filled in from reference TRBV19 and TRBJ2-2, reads DGGITQSPKYLFRKEGQNVTLSCEQNLNHDAMYWYRQDPGQGLRLIYYSQIVNDFQKGDIAEGYSVSREKKESFPLTVTSAQKNPTAFYLCASYFSGQNTGELFFGEGSRLTVL.

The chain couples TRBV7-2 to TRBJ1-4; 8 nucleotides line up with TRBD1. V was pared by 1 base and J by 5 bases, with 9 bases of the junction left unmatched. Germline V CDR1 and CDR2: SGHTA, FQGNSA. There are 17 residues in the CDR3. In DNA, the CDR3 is TGTGCCAGCAGCTTAGGGCCAGGACAGGGCTTAAATGAAAAACTGTTTTTT. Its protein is CASSLGPGQGLNEKLFF.

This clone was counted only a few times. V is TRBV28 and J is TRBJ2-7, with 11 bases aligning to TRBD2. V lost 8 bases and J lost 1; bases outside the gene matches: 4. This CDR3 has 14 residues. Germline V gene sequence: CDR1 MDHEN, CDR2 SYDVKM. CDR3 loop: CASLGTSGSYEQYF. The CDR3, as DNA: TGTGCCAGCCTTGGGACTAGCGGTTCCTACGAGCAGTACTTC. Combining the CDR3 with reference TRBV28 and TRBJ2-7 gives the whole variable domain DVKVTQSSRYLVKRTGEKVFLECVQDMDHENMFWYRQDPGLGLRLIYFSYDVKMKEKGDIPEGYSVSREKKERFSLILESASTNQTSMYLCASLGTSGSYEQYFGPGTRLTVT.

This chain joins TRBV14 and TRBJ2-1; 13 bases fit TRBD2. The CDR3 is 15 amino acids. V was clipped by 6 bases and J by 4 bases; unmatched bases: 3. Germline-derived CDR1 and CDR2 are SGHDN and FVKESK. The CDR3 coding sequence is TGTGCCAGCAGTACTAGCGGGGGGGGATACAATGAGCAGTTCTTC. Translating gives CASSTSGGGYNEQFF.

The CDR3 is CASPAGNTDTQYF. The CDR3 DNA reads as TGTGCCAGCCCTGCGGGGAACACAGATACGCAGTATTTT. The J gene is TRBJ2-3, the V gene TRBV18, with D possibly matching TRBD2 (6 bases). The V end was cut by 8 bases, the J end by 2 bases, with 11 bases between. The germline CDR1 and CDR2 sequences are KGHSH and LQKENI. The CDR3 spans 13 residues. The whole variable domain, filled in from reference TRBV18 and TRBJ2-3, reads NAGVMQNPRHLVRRRGQEARLRCSPMKGHSHVYWYRQLPEEGLKFMVYLQKENIIDESGMPKERFSAEFPKEGPSILRIQQVVRGDSAAYFCASPAGNTDTQYFGPGTRLTVL.

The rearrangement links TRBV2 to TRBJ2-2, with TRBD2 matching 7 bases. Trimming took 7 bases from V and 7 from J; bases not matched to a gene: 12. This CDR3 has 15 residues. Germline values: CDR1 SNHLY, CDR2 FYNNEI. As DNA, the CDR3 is TGTGCCAGCAAGGAGCGGGATAAATGGGGCGGGGAGCTGTTTTTT. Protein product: CASKERDKWGGELFF. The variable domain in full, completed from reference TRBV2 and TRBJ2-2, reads EPEVTQTPSHQVTQMGQEVILRCVPISNHLYFYWYRQILGQKVEFLVSFYNNEISEKSEIFDDQFSVERPDGSNFTLKIRSTKLEDSAMYFCASKERDKWGGELFFGEGSRLTVL.

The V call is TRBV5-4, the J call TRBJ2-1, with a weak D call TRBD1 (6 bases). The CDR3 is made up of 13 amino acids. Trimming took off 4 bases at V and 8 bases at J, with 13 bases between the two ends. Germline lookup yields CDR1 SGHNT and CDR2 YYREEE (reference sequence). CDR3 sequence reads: CASSKKQGYEQFF. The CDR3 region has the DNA TGTGCCAGCAGCAAGAAACAGGGTTATGAGCAGTTCTTC.

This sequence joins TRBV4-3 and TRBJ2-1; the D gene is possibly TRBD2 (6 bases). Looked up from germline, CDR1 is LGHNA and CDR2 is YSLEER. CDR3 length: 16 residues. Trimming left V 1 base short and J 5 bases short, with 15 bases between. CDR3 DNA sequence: TGCGCCAGCAGCCAAGTTGGAGGGGCGAAAAACAATGAGCAGTTCTTC. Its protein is CASSQVGGAKNNEQFF.

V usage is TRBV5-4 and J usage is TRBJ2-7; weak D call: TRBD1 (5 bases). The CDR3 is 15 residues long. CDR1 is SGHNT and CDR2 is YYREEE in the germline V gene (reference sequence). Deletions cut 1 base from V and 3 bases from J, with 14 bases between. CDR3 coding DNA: TGTGCCAGCAGCTTGAGTCAGGGCGCCGACTACGAGCAGTACTTC. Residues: CASSLSQGADYEQYF.

CDR3 in DNA: TGTGCCAGCAGCCAAGGGGGGAGCGGGGGCCGGATCTCTGGAAACACCATATATTTT. It translates to CASSQGGSGGRISGNTIYF. The genes are TRBV7-9 and TRBJ1-3; tentative D call: TRBD1 (6 bases). CDR1 is SEHNR and CDR2 is FQNEAQ in the germline V gene (reference sequence). The CDR3 is 19 residues long. V lost 5 bases to trimming and J lost 0 bases, with 23 bases between them.

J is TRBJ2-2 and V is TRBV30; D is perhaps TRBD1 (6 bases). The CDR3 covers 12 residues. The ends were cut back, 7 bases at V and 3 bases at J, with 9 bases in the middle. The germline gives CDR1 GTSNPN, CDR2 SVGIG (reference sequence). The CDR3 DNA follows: TGTGCCTCAGGGGCGGACACCGGGGAGCTGTTTTTT. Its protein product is CASGADTGELFF.

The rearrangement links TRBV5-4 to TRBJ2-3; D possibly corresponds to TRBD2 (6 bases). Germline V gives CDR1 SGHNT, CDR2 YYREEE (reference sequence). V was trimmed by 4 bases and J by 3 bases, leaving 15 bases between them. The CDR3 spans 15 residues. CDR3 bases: TGTGCCAGCAGCCGGGCGGCGGGGCCTACAGATACGCAGTATTTT. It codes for CASSRAAGPTDTQYF. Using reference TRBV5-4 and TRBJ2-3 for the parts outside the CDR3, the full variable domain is ETGVTQSPTHLIKTRGQQVTLRCSSQSGHNTVSWYQQALGQGPQFIFQYYREEENGRGNFPPRFSGLQFPNYSSELNVNALELDDSALYLCASSRAAGPTDTQYFGPGTRLTVL.

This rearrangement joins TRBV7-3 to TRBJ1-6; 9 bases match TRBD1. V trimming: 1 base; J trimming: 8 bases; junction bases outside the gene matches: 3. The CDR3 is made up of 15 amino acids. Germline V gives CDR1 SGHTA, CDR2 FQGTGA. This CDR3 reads CASSLNRQGDSPLHF. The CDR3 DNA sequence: TGTGCCAGCAGCTTAAATCGACAGGGGGATTCACCCCTCCACTTT.

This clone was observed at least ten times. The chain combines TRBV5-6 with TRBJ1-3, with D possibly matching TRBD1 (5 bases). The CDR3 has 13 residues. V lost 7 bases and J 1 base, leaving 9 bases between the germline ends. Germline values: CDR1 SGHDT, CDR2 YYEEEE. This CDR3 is CASYYRSGNTIYF. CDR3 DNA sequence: TGTGCCAGCTACTACAGGTCTGGAAACACCATATATTTT.

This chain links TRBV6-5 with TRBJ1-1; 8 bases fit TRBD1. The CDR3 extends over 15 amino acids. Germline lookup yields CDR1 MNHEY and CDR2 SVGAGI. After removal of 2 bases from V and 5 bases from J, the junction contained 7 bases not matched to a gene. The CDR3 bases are TGTGCCAGCAGTTACCGCGGCAGGGGGCCGACTGAAGCTTTCTTT. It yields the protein CASSYRGRGPTEAFF.

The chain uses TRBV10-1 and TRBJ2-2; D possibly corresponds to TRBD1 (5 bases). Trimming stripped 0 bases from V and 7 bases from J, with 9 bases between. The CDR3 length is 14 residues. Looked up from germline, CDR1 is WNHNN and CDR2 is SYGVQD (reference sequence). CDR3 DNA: TGCGCCAGCAGTGAGTCGGGGCGACACGGGGAGCTGTTTTTT. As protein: CASSESGRHGELFF.

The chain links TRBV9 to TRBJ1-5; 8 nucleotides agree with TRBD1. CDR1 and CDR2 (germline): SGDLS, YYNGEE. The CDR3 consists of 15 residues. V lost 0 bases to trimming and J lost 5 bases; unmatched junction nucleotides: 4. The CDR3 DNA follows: TGTGCCAGCAGCGTAGGGGCAGGGGGCTATCAGCCCCAGCATTTT. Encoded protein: CASSVGAGGYQPQHF.

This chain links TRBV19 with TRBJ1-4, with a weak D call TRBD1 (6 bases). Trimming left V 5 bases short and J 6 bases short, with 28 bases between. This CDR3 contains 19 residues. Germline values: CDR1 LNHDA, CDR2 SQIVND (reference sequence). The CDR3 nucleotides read TGTGCCAGTAGTTTTTCCTTCAGGGGCCCGACCGGGGGGGATGAAAAACTGTTTTTT. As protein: CASSFSFRGPTGGDEKLFF.

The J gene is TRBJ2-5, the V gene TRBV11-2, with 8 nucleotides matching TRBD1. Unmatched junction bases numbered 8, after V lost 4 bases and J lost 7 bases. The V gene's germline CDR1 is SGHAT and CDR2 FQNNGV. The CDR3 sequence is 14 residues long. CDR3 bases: TGTGCCAGCAGCTCCGGCAGGGGGCAGGGGACCCAGTACTTC. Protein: CASSSGRGQGTQYF.

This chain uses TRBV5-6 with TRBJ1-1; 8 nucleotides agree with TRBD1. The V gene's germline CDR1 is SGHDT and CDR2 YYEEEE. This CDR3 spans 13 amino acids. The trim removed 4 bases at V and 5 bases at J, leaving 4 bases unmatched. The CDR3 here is CASSQGARTEAFF. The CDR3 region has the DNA TGTGCCAGCAGCCAGGGGGCGAGGACTGAAGCTTTCTTT.

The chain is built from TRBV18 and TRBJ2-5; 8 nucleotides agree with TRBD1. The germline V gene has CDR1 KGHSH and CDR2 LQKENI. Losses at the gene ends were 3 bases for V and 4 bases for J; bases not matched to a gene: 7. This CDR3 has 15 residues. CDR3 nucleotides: TGTGCCAGCTCACCGGCTGGGACAGGCCGAGAGACCCAGTACTTC. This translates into CASSPAGTGRETQYF.

The CDR3 DNA follows: TGTGCCAGCAGCCAACCCGGGAGGGCCCCAGATACGCAGTATTTT. This codes for CASSQPGRAPDTQYF. The chain is built from TRBV7-2 and TRBJ2-3; TRBD2 agrees at 8 bases. J lost 4 bases, V lost 5 bases, and 8 bases had no gene match. Germline loops: CDR1 SGHTA, CDR2 FQGNSA. The CDR3 runs 15 residues.

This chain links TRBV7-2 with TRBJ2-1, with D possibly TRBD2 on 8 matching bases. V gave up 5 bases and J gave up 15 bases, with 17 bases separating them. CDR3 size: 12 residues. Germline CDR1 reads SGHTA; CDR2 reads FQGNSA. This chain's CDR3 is CASSPGGGPRFF. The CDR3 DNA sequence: TGTGCCAGCAGCCCGGGAGGGGGCCCTCGGTTCTTC.

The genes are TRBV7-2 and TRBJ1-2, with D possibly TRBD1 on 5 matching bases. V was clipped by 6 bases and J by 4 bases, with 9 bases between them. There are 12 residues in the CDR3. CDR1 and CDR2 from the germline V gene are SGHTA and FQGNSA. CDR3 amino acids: CASRQTVYGYTF. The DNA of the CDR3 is TGTGCCAGCAGACAGACAGTCTATGGCTACACCTTC.

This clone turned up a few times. The CDR3 DNA reads TGTGCCAGCAGTTACCGTGGACTAGCGGGACTCCATGAGCAGTTCTTC. It codes for CASSYRGLAGLHEQFF. The chain has TRBV6-2 or TRBV6-3 and TRBJ2-1, with 12 bases matching TRBD2. The germline V gene has CDR1 MNHEY and CDR2 SVGEGT. V shed 2 bases and J 8 bases; nucleotides not matched to a gene: 7. This CDR3 is built from 16 residues.

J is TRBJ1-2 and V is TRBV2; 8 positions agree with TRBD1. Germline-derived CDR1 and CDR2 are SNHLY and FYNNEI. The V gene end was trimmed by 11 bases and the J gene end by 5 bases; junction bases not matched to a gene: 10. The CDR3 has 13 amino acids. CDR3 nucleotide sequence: TGTGCCGGCCAGGGGGGGACAGGTTATGGCTACACCTTC. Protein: CAGQGGTGYGYTF.

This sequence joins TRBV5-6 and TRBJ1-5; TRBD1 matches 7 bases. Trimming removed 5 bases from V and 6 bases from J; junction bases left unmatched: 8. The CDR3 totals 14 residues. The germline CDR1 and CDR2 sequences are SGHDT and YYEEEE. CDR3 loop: CASSGQGVLQPQHF. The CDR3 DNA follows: TGTGCCAGCAGTGGTCAGGGGGTACTTCAGCCCCAGCATTTT.